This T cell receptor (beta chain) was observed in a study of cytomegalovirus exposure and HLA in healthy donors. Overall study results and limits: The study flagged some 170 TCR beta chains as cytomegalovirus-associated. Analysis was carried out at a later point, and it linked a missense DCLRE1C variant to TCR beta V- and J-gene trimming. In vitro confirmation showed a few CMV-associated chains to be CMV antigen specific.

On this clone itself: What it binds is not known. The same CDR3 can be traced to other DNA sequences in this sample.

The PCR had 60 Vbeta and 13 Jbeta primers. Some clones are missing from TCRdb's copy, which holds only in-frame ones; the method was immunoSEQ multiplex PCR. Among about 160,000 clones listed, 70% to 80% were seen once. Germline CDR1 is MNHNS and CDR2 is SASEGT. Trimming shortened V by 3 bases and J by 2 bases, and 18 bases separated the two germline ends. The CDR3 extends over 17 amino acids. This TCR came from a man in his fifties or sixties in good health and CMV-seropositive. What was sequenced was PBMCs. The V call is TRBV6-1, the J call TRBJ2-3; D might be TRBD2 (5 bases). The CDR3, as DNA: TGTGCCAGCAGTGAGGAAGTGGCTAGCTTATACACAGATACGCAGTATTTT. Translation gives CASSEEVASLYTDTQYF.